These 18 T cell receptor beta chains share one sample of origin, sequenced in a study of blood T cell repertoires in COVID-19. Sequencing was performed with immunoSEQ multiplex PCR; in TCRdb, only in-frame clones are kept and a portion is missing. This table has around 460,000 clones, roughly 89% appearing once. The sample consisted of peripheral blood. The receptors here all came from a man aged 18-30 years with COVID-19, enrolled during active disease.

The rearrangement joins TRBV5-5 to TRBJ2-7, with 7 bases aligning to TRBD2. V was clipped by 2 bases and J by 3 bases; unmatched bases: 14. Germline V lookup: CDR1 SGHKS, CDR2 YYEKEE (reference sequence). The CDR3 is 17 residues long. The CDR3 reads CASSFGPLRGTNYEQYF. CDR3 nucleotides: TGTGCCAGCAGCTTCGGCCCTTTGCGGGGGACCAACTACGAGCAGTACTTC.

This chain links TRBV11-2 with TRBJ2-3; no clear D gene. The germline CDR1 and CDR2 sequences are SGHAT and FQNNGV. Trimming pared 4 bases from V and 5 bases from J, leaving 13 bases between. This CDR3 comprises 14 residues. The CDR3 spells CASSSSLVVDTQYF. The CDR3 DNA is TGTGCCAGCAGCTCCAGTCTAGTGGTAGATACGCAGTATTTT.

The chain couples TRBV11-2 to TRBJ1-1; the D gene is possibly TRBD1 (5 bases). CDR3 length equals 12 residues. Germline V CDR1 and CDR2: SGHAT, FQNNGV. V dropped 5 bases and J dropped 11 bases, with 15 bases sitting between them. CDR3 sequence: CASSLPTGFAFF. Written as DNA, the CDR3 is TGTGCCAGCAGCCTCCCTACAGGATTCGCTTTCTTT.

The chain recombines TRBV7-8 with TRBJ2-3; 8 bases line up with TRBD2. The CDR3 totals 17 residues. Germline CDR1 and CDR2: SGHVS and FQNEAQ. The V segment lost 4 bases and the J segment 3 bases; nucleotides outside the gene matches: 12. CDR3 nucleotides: TGTGCCAGCAGCTCCTATAGGCTTAGCGGGAAGACAGATACGCAGTATTTT. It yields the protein CASSSYRLSGKTDTQYF.

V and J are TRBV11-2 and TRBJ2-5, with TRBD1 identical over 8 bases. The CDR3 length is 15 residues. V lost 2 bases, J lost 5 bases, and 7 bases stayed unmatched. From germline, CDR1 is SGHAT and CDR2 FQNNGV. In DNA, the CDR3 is TGTGCCAGCAGCTTAATTCAGGGGGCTCGGGAGACCCAGTACTTC. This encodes CASSLIQGARETQYF.

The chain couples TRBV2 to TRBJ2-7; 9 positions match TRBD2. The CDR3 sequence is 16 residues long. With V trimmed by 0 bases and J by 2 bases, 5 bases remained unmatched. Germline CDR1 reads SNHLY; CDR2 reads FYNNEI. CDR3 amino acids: CASSEAGLAGTYEQYF. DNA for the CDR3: TGTGCCAGCAGTGAAGCGGGTCTAGCGGGGACCTACGAGCAGTACTTC.

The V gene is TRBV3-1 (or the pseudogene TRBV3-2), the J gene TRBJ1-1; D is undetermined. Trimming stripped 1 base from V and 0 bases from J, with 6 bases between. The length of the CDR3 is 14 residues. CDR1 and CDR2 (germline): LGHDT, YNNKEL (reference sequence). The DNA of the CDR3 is TGTGCCAGCAGCCAAGGGGGAGTGAACACTGAAGCTTTCTTT. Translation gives CASSQGGVNTEAFF.

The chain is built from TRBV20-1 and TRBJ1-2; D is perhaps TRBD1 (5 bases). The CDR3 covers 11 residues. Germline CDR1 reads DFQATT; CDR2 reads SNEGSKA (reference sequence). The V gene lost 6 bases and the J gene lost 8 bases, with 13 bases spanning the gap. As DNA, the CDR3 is TGCAGTGCCCAGGGTGCATACGGCTACACCTTC. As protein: CSAQGAYGYTF.

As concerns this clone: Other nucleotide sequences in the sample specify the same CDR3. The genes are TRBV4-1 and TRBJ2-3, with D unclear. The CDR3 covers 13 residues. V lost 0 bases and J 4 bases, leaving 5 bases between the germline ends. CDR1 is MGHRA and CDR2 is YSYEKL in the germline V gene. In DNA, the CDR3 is TGCGCCAGCAGCCAAGATCTCCCAGATACGCAGTATTTT. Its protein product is CASSQDLPDTQYF.

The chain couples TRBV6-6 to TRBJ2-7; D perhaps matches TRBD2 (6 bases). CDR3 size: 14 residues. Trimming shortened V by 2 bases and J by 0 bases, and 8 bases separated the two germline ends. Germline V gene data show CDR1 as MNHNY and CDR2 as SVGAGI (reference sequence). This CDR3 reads CASSYGGPSYEQYF. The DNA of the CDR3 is TGTGCCAGCAGTTACGGAGGGCCCTCCTACGAGCAGTACTTC.

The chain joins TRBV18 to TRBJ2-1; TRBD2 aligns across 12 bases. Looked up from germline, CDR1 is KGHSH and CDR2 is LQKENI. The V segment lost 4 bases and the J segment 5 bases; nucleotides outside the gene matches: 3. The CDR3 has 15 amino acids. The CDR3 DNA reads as TGTGCCAGCTCACGGACTAGCGGGGATCACAATGAGCAGTTCTTC. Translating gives CASSRTSGDHNEQFF.

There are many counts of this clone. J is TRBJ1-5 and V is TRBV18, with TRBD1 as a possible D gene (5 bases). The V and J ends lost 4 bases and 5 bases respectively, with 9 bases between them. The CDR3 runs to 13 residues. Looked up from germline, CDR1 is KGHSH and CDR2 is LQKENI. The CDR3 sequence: CASSLKGDQPQHF. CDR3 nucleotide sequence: TGTGCCAGCTCACTCAAAGGGGATCAGCCCCAGCATTTT. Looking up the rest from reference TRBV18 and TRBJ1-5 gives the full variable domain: NAGVMQNPRHLVRRRGQEARLRCSPMKGHSHVYWYRQLPEEGLKFMVYLQKENIIDESGMPKERFSAEFPKEGPSILRIQQVVRGDSAAYFCASSLKGDQPQHFGDGTRLSIL.

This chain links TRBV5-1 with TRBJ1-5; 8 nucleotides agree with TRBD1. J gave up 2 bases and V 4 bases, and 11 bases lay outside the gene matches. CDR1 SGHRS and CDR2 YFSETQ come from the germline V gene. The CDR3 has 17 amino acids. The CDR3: CASSLIPGGAGNQPQHF. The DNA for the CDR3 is TGCGCCAGCAGCCTGATACCAGGGGGCGCGGGCAATCAGCCCCAGCATTTT.

The DNA of the CDR3 is TGTGCCAGCAGTGTTGAGGGGGAGCAGGCAGATACGCAGTATTTT. As protein: CASSVEGEQADTQYF. The J gene is TRBJ2-3, the V gene TRBV6-4, with D possibly being TRBD1 (6 bases). Per germline, CDR1 MRHNA and CDR2 SNTAGT. Trimming pared 4 bases from V and 4 bases from J, leaving 15 bases between. The CDR3 has 15 amino acids.

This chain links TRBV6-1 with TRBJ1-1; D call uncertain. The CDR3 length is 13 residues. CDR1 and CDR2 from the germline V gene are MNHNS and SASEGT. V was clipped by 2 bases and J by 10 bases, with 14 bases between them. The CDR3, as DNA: TGTGCCAGCAGTGAACCCGGGGAACTGAGAGCTTTCTTT. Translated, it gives CASSEPGELRAFF.

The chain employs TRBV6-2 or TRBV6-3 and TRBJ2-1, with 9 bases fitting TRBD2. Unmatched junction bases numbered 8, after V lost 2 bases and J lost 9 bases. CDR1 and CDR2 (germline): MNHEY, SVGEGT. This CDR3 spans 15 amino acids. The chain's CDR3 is CASSYGGAGGFEQFF. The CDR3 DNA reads TGTGCCAGCAGTTACGGGGGAGCGGGAGGCTTTGAGCAGTTCTTC.

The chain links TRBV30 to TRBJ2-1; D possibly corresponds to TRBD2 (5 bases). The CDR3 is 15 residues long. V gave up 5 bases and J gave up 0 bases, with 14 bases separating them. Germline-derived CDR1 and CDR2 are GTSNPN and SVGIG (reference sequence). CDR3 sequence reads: CAWDRGMGSYNEQFF. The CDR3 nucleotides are TGTGCCTGGGATAGAGGGATGGGCTCCTACAATGAGCAGTTCTTC.

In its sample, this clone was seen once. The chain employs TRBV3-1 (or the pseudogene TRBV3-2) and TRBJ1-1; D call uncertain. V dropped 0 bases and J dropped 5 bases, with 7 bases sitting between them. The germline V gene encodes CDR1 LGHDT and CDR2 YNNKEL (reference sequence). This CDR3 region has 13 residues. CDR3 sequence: CASSQEGRTEAFF. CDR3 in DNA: TGTGCCAGCAGCCAAGAGGGGAGGACTGAAGCTTTCTTT.